The table lists the clone carrying this TCR beta chain with a few counts. Its antigen remains unidentified. TCRdb reprocessed the reads via MiXCR and lists one record per CDR3 protein. The sample lists roughly 800,000 distinct CDR3 sequences, roughly 28% seen once, with over 10% in the top ten. This sample was taken from a study of T cell repertoires in cytomegalovirus infection. On the study more broadly: Selected CMV epitopes included recently identified HLA-C-restricted ones as well as well-studied HLA-B-restricted ones. Based on public TCR beta signatures, there were indications of CMV infection and of a matching HLA type. Overall study results and limits: Cumulative public TCR beta family frequency identified carriers of CMV plus the relevant HLA. Across the ex vivo response, the dominant clonotypes were HLA-C-restricted CMV-specific TCR beta clonotypes.

The CDR3 length is 15 residues. Germline V lookup: CDR1 MNHEY, CDR2 SMNVEV (reference sequence). Between the trimmed V and J ends, which lost 7 bases and 3 bases, there was a span of 18 bases. The rearrangement uses TRBV27 and TRBJ1-1; TRBD1 is a possible D gene (5 bases). This clonotype originated in a human donor in good health (CMV status not recorded). Some clones in this sample may be carry-over from other donors' samples. The input for sequencing was cultured CD8+ T cells from PBMCs, taken from culture after CMV antigen stimulation. The CDR3 region has the DNA TGTGCCAGCATAGGTAGGGGACCAAGGGACACTGAAGCTTTCTTT. Translation: CASIGRGPRDTEAFF.